This T cell receptor (beta chain) was found in a study of T cell changes during pregnancy in multiple sclerosis. Clones were sequenced by immunoSEQ multiplex PCR, and TCRdb holds only the in-frame ones, with some missing. The table records under 95,000 clones, 90% to 95% of them present only once. Looked up from germline, CDR1 is SGHRS and CDR2 is YFSETQ. V lost 4 bases and J 2 bases, leaving 9 bases between the germline ends. This CDR3 comprises 13 residues. V is TRBV5-1 and J is TRBJ1-2; possible D gene TRBD1, 6 bases. The input for sequencing was CD4+ T cells from peripheral blood mononuclear cells, taken before pregnancy. The TCR originated in a female donor with multiple sclerosis, enrolled in a pregnancy study. The CDR3 nucleotides read TGCGCCAGCAGCCCCACAGGGAACTATGGCTACACCTTC. Translating it yields CASSPTGNYGYTF. Full variable domain (rest looked up from reference TRBV5-1 and TRBJ1-2): KAGVTQTPRYLIKTRGQQVTLSCSPISGHRSVSWYQQTPGQGLQFLFEYFSETQRNKGNFPGRFSGRQFSNSRSEMNVSTLELGDSALYLCASSPTGNYGYTFGSGTRLTVV.